The 8 T cell receptor beta chains presented below share a single source sample, sequenced in a study of cytomegalovirus exposure and HLA in healthy donors. A multiplex PCR was run with 60 Vbeta primers and 13 Jbeta primers. The protocol was immunoSEQ multiplex PCR, while the TCRdb copy is restricted to in-frame clones and leaves out a portion. This sample carries some 120,000 clones, with less than 4.5% going to the ten biggest clones. The specimen was PBMCs. The origin of the receptors is a young man in good health and CMV-seronegative.

The rearrangement joins TRBV7-9 to TRBJ1-6; D remains ambiguous. Germline-derived CDR1 and CDR2 are SEHNR and FQNEAQ (reference sequence). The V end lost 5 bases, the J end lost 7 bases, and 12 bases lay between the germline ends. The CDR3 runs to 14 residues. CDR3: CASSPPRNNSPLHF. In DNA, the CDR3 is TGTGCCAGCAGCCCTCCTAGAAACAATTCACCCCTCCACTTT.

The V and J genes are TRBV7-9 and TRBJ1-1; no clear D. Germline CDR1 SEHNR, CDR2 FQNEAQ (reference sequence). V lost 4 bases and J 8 bases, leaving 14 bases between the germline ends. This CDR3 spans 13 amino acids. The CDR3 loop reads CASSYPEADEAFF. The CDR3 DNA reads as TGTGCCAGCAGCTATCCTGAGGCAGACGAAGCTTTCTTT.

The chain links TRBV4-1 to TRBJ1-2; D is ambiguous. Germline loops: CDR1 MGHRA, CDR2 YSYEKL. Between the trimmed V and J ends, which lost 0 bases and 1 base, there was a span of 9 bases. This CDR3 comprises 15 residues. CDR3 amino acids: CASSQDFGGNYGYTF. In nucleotides, the CDR3 is TGCGCCAGCAGCCAAGATTTTGGCGGTAACTATGGCTACACCTTC.

The CDR3 sequence: CASKLGRGGTDTQYF. The CDR3 nucleotides read TGTGCCAGCAAATTAGGGCGGGGGGGCACAGATACGCAGTATTTT. The rearrangement joins TRBV6-5 to TRBJ2-3; TRBD2 matches 8 bases. Per the germline V gene, CDR1 is MNHEY and CDR2 is SVGAGI. V gave up 7 bases and J gave up 1 base; unmatched junction bases: 7. This CDR3 has 15 amino acids.

V usage is TRBV30 and J usage is TRBJ1-1, with 10 bases aligning to TRBD1. The length of the CDR3 is 15 residues. The germline gives CDR1 GTSNPN, CDR2 SVGIG (reference sequence). V lost 7 bases to trimming and J lost 1 base; unmatched junction nucleotides: 9. The CDR3 DNA follows: TGTGCCTCGCCGATAAGGACAGGGGGGAACACTGAAGCTTTCTTT. It is translated as CASPIRTGGNTEAFF.

The gene calls are TRBV6-1 and TRBJ1-1, with D perhaps matching TRBD1 (5 bases). The germline V gene encodes CDR1 MNHNS and CDR2 SASEGT. There are 15 residues in the CDR3. V was trimmed by 2 bases and J by 0 bases, leaving 10 bases between them. The CDR3 DNA follows: TGTGCCAGCAGTGAAATGGGGGGAGTGAACACTGAAGCTTTCTTT. As protein: CASSEMGGVNTEAFF.

The chain recombines TRBV5-6 with TRBJ2-7; 11 bases match TRBD2. The ends lost 5 bases at V and 3 bases at J; junction bases unmatched: 4. This CDR3 region has 14 residues. Germline assignment: CDR1 SGHDT and CDR2 YYEEEE. CDR3 region: CASSPGTSGYEQYF. CDR3 in DNA: TGTGCCAGCAGTCCCGGGACTAGCGGCTACGAGCAGTACTTC.

The chain uses TRBV6-5 and TRBJ2-1; 11 bases agree with TRBD2. The germline V gene encodes CDR1 MNHEY and CDR2 SVGAGI. The CDR3 length is 15 residues. The trim removed 5 bases at V and 8 bases at J, leaving 8 bases unmatched. The CDR3: CASSGLAGGRDEQFF. CDR3 nucleotide sequence: TGTGCCAGCAGTGGGCTAGCGGGAGGTCGGGATGAGCAGTTCTTC.